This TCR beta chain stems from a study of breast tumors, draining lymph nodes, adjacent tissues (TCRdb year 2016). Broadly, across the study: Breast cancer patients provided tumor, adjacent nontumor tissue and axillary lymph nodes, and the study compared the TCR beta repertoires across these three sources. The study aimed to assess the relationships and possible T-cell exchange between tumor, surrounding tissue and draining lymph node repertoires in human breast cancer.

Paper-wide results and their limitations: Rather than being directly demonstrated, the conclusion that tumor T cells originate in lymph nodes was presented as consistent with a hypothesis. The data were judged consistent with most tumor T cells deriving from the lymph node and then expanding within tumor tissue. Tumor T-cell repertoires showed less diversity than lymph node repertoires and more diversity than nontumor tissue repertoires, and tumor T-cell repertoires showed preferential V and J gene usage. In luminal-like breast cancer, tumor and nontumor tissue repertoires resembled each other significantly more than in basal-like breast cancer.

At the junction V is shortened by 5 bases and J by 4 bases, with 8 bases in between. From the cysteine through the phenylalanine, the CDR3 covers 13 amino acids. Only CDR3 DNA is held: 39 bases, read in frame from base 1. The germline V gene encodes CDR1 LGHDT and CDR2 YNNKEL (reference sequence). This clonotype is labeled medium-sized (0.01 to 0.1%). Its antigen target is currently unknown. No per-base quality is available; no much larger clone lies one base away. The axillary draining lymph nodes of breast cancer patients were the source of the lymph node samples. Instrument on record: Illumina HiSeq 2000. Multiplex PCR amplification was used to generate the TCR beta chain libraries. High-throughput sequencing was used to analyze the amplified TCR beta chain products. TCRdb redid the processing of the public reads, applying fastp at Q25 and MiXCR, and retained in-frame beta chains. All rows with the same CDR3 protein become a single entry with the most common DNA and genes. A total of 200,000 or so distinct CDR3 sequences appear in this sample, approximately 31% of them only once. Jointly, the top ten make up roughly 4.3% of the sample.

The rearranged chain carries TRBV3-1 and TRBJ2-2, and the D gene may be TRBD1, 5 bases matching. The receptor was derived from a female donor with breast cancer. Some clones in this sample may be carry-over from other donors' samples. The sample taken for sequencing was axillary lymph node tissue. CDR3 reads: CASSLQGTGELFF. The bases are TGTGCCAGCAGCTTGCAGGGCACCGGGGAGCTGTTTTTT. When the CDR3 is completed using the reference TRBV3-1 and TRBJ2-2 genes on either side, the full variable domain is DTAVSQTPKYLVTQMGNDKSIKCEQNLGHDTMYWYKQDSKKFLKIMFSYNNKELIINETVPNRFSPKSPDKAHLNLHINSLELGDSAVYFCASSLQGTGELFFGEGSRLTVL.